What follows is one T cell receptor (beta chain) and its context. Its antigen remains unknown. One end of the junction varies from germline; a read error may be responsible. Through a sample-barcoded 5' primer and a J-beta primer mix, a second PCR was run for about 6 to 11 cycles. TCRdb used MiXCR to reprocess the 5' RACE reads, holding one entry per CDR3 protein. The table includes about 640,000 distinct CDR3 sequences, roughly 53% detected once. These data come from a study of blood T cells in healthy people across ages. The CDR3 is 12 amino acids. Germline V gives CDR1 MGHDK, CDR2 SYGVNS. Study results and caveats: Higher naive T cell percentage went strongly together with higher TCR beta diversity. Underestimates were what the diversity estimates from one million T cells were considered to be.

The genes are TRBV25-1 and TRBJ1-2, with unresolved D. Input material: blood. The origin of this receptor is a man in his 60s in good health. The CDR3 protein is CACSEQGYGYTF. In DNA, the CDR3 is TGTGCCTGCAGTGAGCAAGGCTATGGCTACACCTTC.